Listed here is a single TCR beta chain. Its antigen is as yet unknown. The CDR3 loop spans 14 amino acids. CDR1 and CDR2 (germline): SGHRS, YFSETQ. Trimming cost V 0 bases and J 5 bases, with 11 bases left between them. After 5'RACE with constant-segment primers, TCR alpha and TCR beta cDNA libraries carrying sample barcodes and UMIs were obtained. Each CDR3 protein gets one entry after TCRdb re-called the 5' RACE reads with MiXCR. The repertoire consists of about 210,000 distinct CDR3 sequences, with 8% to 11% occurring once and the leading ten covering under 3.5%. This sample was taken from a study of T-cell memory formation after mild COVID-19. Turning to the study itself: Largely, TCR clusters stayed within a single donor.

General observations from the study: Clones shrinking from day 15 to 85 showed even CD4/CD8 mixes; later expanders tilted CD4+. Researchers report contracting CD4+ clones mostly in CM and EM, with CD8+ clones in EMRA.

This TCR derives from a man between 18 and 29 years old who had mild COVID-19 (a few samples of this study predate the infection). Cell type and time point are not known. Sequenced material: PBMCs or a T cell subset sorted from them (not recorded which). The genes are TRBV5-1 and TRBJ2-5; no clear D gene. This chain's CDR3 is CASSLDFSVETQYF. The DNA for the CDR3 is TGCGCCAGCAGCTTGGATTTCTCTGTGGAGACCCAGTACTTC.